The source of this TCR beta chain is a study of blood T cells in healthy people across ages. Findings and limits, study-wide: Roughly linear declines in TCR beta diversity per million T cells occurred with age. Donors of long life had a larger count of naive CD4+ cells and greater diversity than aged donors.

Concerning this clonotype itself: Its antigen is currently unknown.

V was cut by 6 bases and J by 5 bases, with 17 bases left in between. This CDR3 has 14 amino acids. Germline CDR1 and CDR2: SGHRS and YFSETQ. Next came a second PCR, run for about 6 to 12 cycles, which used a sample-barcoded 5' primer along with a J-beta primer mix. TCRdb independently ran MiXCR on the 5' RACE reads; one entry per CDR3 protein. The data contain hundreds of thousands of distinct CDR3 sequences, about 61% of them seen just once; the ten biggest clones take up roughly 25%. The chain uses TRBV5-1 and TRBJ2-5; D is possibly TRBD2 (5 bases). The specimen was blood. The clonotype was recovered from a man aged 40-50 years in good health. CDR3 sequence: CASMAFSGLETQYF. CDR3 coding DNA: TGCGCCAGCATGGCATTTTCGGGGTTGGAGACCCAGTACTTC.